This T cell receptor (beta chain) appears in the sequencing data of a study of blood T cells in healthy people across ages. This clonotype was picked up a small number of times. Its ends do not fully match the called genes, so a read error is possible. The CDR3 loop spans 15 amino acids. From germline, CDR1 is LGHNA and CDR2 YSLEER. Per sample, extraction of total RNA gave at least 6 micrograms in every case. Alongside a J-beta primer mix, a sample-barcoded 5' primer served in a second PCR lasting roughly 7 to 12 cycles. From the 5' RACE reads, TCRdb called clonotypes with MiXCR, one entry per CDR3 protein. The repertoire consists of hundreds of thousands of distinct CDR3 sequences, with around 45% occurring once and the leading ten covering about 19%.

Sequencing was carried out using blood. The chain uses TRBV4-3 and TRBJ2-6, with D hard to call. This clonotype was obtained from a man aged 55 to 70 in good health. The CDR3 loop is CASGQDSSGANVLTF. In DNA, the CDR3 is TGCGCCAGCGGCCAGGATTCCTCTGGGGCCAACGTCCTGACTTTC.